This record looks at one T cell receptor (beta chain) sequence and its context. This clonotype was counted many times. There is no known antigen for this receptor. The record has no base qualities; no much larger clone is one base away. The TCR beta CDR3 region was amplified from genomic DNA by two rounds of multiplex PCR. In the first round of PCR, primers specific to each TRBV and TRBJ gene were used, and the primer sequences are filed in Chinese patent CN105087789A. Universal primers were used in the second round of PCR. The Roche High Pure PCR Template Preparation Kit was used to extract genomic DNA from the frozen PBMCs. Paired-end sequencing with 151 bp reads was performed on the libraries using an Illumina HiSeq 3000. Per the original workflow: CutAdapt was used to discard raw reads that did not contain the multiplex PCR primer sequences. PEAR was used to merge high-quality paired reads into contigs. MiXCR assigned TRB V, D and J gene segments to each contig by aligning to reference sequences. To remove sequencing errors, CDR3 sequences were clustered according to base quality and sequence similarity. Shannon entropy normalized by the natural log of productive TCR sequence number was used as the measure of diversity. To get clonality, Shannon entropy was divided by the natural log of the number of unique clonotypes, and that result was subtracted from one. The Youden index of ROC curves was used to select progression-free survival cut-offs for repertoire metrics, and analyses were performed in R 3.5.3. The public reads were run again by TCRdb, first through fastp at Q25 and then through MiXCR, and only productive beta chains were kept. Each CDR3 protein appears once, grouped with its most common genes and DNA. The V and J calls reflect TCRdb's pipeline rather than the authors' work. This sample gives fewer than 20,000 distinct CDR3 sequences in total; over 15% of them show up just once. Roughly two fifths of the sample comes from the top ten.

CDR1 and CDR2 (MNHEY, SMNVEV) derive from the germline V gene (reference sequence). Trimming accounts for 5 bases at V and 4 bases at J, while the number of junction bases matched to no gene is 15. From the cysteine up to the phenylalanine, the CDR3 has a length of 18 residues. Of all the DNA, just the CDR3 is kept, 54 bases in frame from base 1. All patients had node-negative disease on CT and PET/CT, and none had a history of other malignancies or had previously received chemotherapy or radiotherapy. At each of the two time points, roughly 6.5 milliliters of peripheral venous blood were collected into EDTA tubes. PBMCs were isolated by Ficoll-Paque Plus density-gradient centrifugation. Right after collection, samples were placed at -80 degrees C and kept there until analysis. These data belong to a study of prognosis after radiotherapy for stage I lung cancer (dated by TCRdb to about 2021). Some background on the complete study: Between April 2018 and early 2019, around 19 patients with stage I NSCLC were enrolled in Nanjing, China. The cohort comprised more than ten men and about six women with a median age of almost 75 years, ranging from about 50 to 85 years. Peripheral blood TCR beta repertoires were profiled in stage I NSCLC patients before and after stereotactic body radiotherapy, and the repertoires were related to distant failure. All patients were regarded as medically inoperable, because of comorbidities in over 10 patients and refusal of surgery in about seven patients. After SBRT, distant metastases developed in four of the 19 patients at a median of 7 months, while the remaining 15 patients had no significant progression. SBRT was not combined with any concurrent therapy in any patient. Using image-guided IMRT or VMAT, SBRT was delivered in 3 to 5 fractions at a biologically effective dose of at least 100 Gy. More than ten patients had adenocarcinoma and roughly 7 had squamous cell carcinoma as the tumor histology. The patients included fourteen who had newly diagnosed primary stage I lung tumors, along with about 5 others who had oligometastatic NSCLC after their primary tumor had been surgically resected. The study sequenced some 38 blood samples from around 19 patients, one before and one after SBRT per patient. What the work shows at the level of the full study, not this receptor alone: Differences in TRBV and TRBJ usage frequencies by metastasis status were reportedly observed in two V genes at baseline and in nine V and two J genes after SBRT. After SBRT, the number of unique TCR clones decreased (median around 10,000 before versus some 6,900 after; Wilcoxon paired P=0.011). Tumor specificity of expanded TCR clones was not determined. Post-SBRT Shannon entropy and its change from baseline were lower in patients who developed distant metastases; baseline Shannon entropy was not associated with metastases. The study was limited by the small cohort and short follow-up, and independent validation of the study findings is required. All reported P values were unadjusted for multiple comparisons.

The rearrangement joined TRBV27 to TRBJ1-2; 11 bases in the junction line up with TRBD1. This TCR was recovered from a donor older than 45 with non-small cell lung cancer. Material: PBMCs, obtained before or after stereotactic body radiation therapy (not recorded which). The sequence in DNA is TGTGCCAGCAGTCAATCGGCGTTCGGGACAGGGGGTACCTATGGCTACACCTTC. Translated, this gives CASSQSAFGTGGTYGYTF.